Here is one T cell receptor (beta chain) with its context. The antigen it recognizes is unknown. No much larger clonotype is one base removed from it; base qualities were not supplied. This sample stems from a study of cytomegalovirus exposure and HLA in healthy donors (dated by TCRdb to 2016 to 2017). Looking at the study overall: An earlier analysis of 587 of the donors reported about 300 Gb of sequence data and 95 million to 120 million unique TCR beta sequences obtained from 180 million or so T cells. Donor age, sex, ethnicity and CMV serostatus were collected together with the repertoire data. Along with the approximately 700-subject first cohort, a separate validation cohort of over a hundred different subjects was used. The aim of the study was to test whether cataloging public T cell receptors could identify signatures of past pathogen exposure. The number of donors typed differed by locus, with roughly 629-640 for A, B, C, DRB1 and DQB1, around 500 for DQA1, approximately 580 for DPA1, and around 460 for DPB1. The study profiled the T cell repertoires of hundreds of subjects by immunosequencing and related them to cytomegalovirus serostatus. Among the roughly 380 genotyped donors, about 85% belonged to the genetic ancestry cluster associated with self-reported Caucasian donors. An early release covering roughly 580 HLA-typed donors comprised about 290 gigabases of sequencing data and approximately 85 million unique TCR sequences. Every repertoire in the discovery cohort had been generated on one and the same sequencing platform. Four or five DR-DQ haplotypes were handled as single units for association and clustering because linkage in the cohort was strong. In a later analysis, previously published TCR beta repertoires from hundreds of donors were re-analyzed and high-resolution HLA genotyping was added so that TCR occurrence patterns could be studied. Rather than drawing on any new phenotypic data, the later analysis identified candidate immune exposures from TCR beta sequences and the way those sequences occurred across donors. An earlier analysis of 587 of the donors used high-throughput TCR beta sequencing to judge whether each TCR beta V gene segment behaved as functional or pseudogenic. Among around 400 genotyped donors of the cohort, an average of around 250,000 unique TCR beta nucleotide sequences was sequenced per donor, of which 15% to 20% were non-productive. HLA typing covered class I and class II loci at four-digit resolution. To predict cytomegalovirus infection status, the study brought together high-throughput TCR immunosequencing, statistical association of individual TCRs with disease status, and machine learning. A later genetic analysis took genome-wide SNP genotypes for about 55% of the 666 donors and used that subset as a discovery cohort. The research as a whole found: Cytomegalovirus status was reported to be diagnosed by the classifier with high specificity and sensitivity in both the original and validation cohorts. The authors suggested that the approach could potentially be generalized to other disease states and immunological phenotypes. Three of the identified cytomegalovirus-associated TCR beta chains were confirmed in vitro to be specific for cytomegalovirus antigens. In a later analysis, HLA-associated TCR beta chains were found to be more clonally expanded and to have lower generation probabilities than equally common non-associated chains. A total of around 150 TCR beta chains were listed by the study as associated with cytomegalovirus. CMV serostatus was the only immune exposure information available for the cohort. Linkage disequilibrium might explain the correlated functional status among segregating V segments, but an unknown experimental factor could not be excluded. HLA typing was unavailable for some donors at each locus, so association tests used only the typed subset. The cohort was sequenced for TCR beta chains only, and without alpha or paired-chain data the features that could be detected were limited. A cluster of highly shared sequence variants was judged likely to represent a technical artifact of the sequencing pipeline. Presence/absence analyses assumed roughly uniform sequencing depth across donors, an assumption that may not hold. A later genetic analysis associated a missense DCLRE1C variant with V-gene and J-gene trimming of TCR beta chains, and an independent cohort replicated the association. According to a later genetic analysis, donors in an Asian-associated ancestry cluster had fewer N-insertions in productive TCRs than the roughly 660-donor mean. A further reported finding was that TCR beta sequences accurately predicted the HLA-A and HLA-B alleles for most subjects in the first cohort. Several of the top co-occurrence clusters appeared to be linked to parvovirus B19, influenza, CMV and Epstein-Barr virus, according to a later analysis. Because the 87-base-pair reads could not distinguish some IMGT-functional V segments, including TRBV6-2 and TRBV6-3, those segments were excluded. Assigning TCR associations to individual alleles was difficult when HLA alleles, especially DR and DQ, strongly co-occurred. A later analysis found that TCR association rates varied across HLA loci, with DRB1 alleles showing the most associated TCRs and HLA-C alleles the fewest. At a false discovery rate of 0.05, a later analysis linked under 20,000 TCR beta sequences to specific HLA alleles. Broadly in line with IMGT annotations, most TCR beta V segments showed up in productive rearrangements about 90% or about 30% of the time in an earlier analysis of under 700 of the donors. Most TCR sequences were seen in very few donors, while some public TCRs were found in many individuals. A later analysis found that most CMV-associated TCR beta chains appeared HLA-restricted, with HLA associations seemingly driven largely by CMV exposure. Because counts were too low, 15 to 20 rarely observed V segments, including chromosome 9 orphons, were excluded from the earlier analysis of 587 of the donors.

Libraries were constructed by the immunoSEQ multiplex PCR assay. A mixture of 60 forward primers for TCR Vbeta segments and 13 reverse primers for TCR Jbeta segments was used in the multiplex PCR. Amplification of the CDR3 region of rearranged TCR beta genes was performed with a multiplex PCR assay on genomic DNA. Amplified TCR beta libraries were sequenced as 87-base-pair reads on the Illumina HiSeq System. For the original study's pipeline: A later analysis tallied 75 million to 85 million unique TCR beta chains across the 700 or so repertoires, and some 10 million of those chains were shared by two or more donors. To remove PCR and sequencing errors, raw reads were error-corrected and collapsed into unique sequences using a nearest-neighbor algorithm that merged closely related sequences. V, D and J gene segments were assigned by aligning CDR3 sequences to IMGT reference sequences. For a sequence to be retained, at least a six-nucleotide match to both a V gene segment and a J gene segment was required. A rearrangement was called productive if the CDR3 had no stop codons and remained in frame with V and J, and every other rearrangement was called non-productive. Following IMGT convention, CDR3 was defined as the stretch from the second conserved V-encoded cysteine to the conserved J-encoded phenylalanine. In an earlier analysis of more than 550 of the donors, sequences lacking an unambiguous match to a single V gene segment were excluded. An earlier analysis of several hundred of the donors classified V segments as functional when productive rearrangements were above 56.7% and as segregating when the standard deviation between donors was above 5%. A statistical classification framework was built for diagnosing cytomegalovirus status from the catalog of TCR beta chain sequences. In a later analysis, TCR nucleotide sequences were compared against IMGT/GENE-DB human TR gene sequences so that V and J genes could be assigned. Using the TCRdist pipeline, a later analysis assigned CDR3 sequences along with most-parsimonious VDJ recombination scenarios. In a later analysis, every TCR beta chain was defined by the combination of its CDR3 amino acid sequence and its V-gene family, and reads without a unique V-gene family were dropped. In a later analysis, 500 to 650 highly shared, low-generation-probability nucleotide sequences were removed to address suspected cross-contamination and a sequencing artifact. In a later analysis, a clonal expansion index was calculated for each public chain from normalized within-repertoire ranks of inferred template counts. A later analysis computed generation probabilities with a VDJ recombination model fitted to out-of-frame rearrangements, and checked the results against IGoR. Hypergeometric tests were used in a later analysis to score TCR-TCR, TCR-HLA and TCR-CMV co-occurrence, with a repertoire-size bias correction applied to the TCR pairs. False discovery rates were estimated in a later analysis by permuting HLA or CMV assignments 20 times. A later analysis grouped co-occurring TCRs with DBSCAN, adding TCRdist sequence similarity when clustering within HLA-allele-positive subsets. Co-occurrence clustering excluded repertoires with fewer than 30,000 or more than 120,000 public chains, plus five with anomalous nucleotide sharing. Sourced from immuneACCESS, this table was stored by TCRdb with only in-frame sequences that have V and J called. A share of the clones is absent; for the studies checked, an unresolved V gene accounts for under half, and the remainder has no known explanation. That table gives V, J and clone size, and the DNA gave D and trimming. A total of roughly 120,000 clones appear in this sample, roughly 86% of them only once. The ten largest clones capture more than 1.5% of the sample.

The germline V gene (reference sequence) yields SEHNR for CDR1 and FQNEAQ for CDR2. There are 12 amino acids in the CDR3, from cysteine to phenylalanine inclusive. The entry retains the CDR3 DNA only, 36 bases that are in frame from base 1. The junction carries 7 bases between V and J, which are trimmed by 5 bases and 6 bases respectively. The cohort consisted of 650 to 850 healthy bone marrow donors. At the time of sampling, every cohort member was nominally healthy, though immune exposures that went unrecorded were likely present. The donor tested CMV seronegative, placing the donor among the 350 or so seronegative members of the cohort. A peripheral blood sample was collected from each donor, and TCR beta sequencing was performed on peripheral blood mononuclear cells. Genomic DNA was extracted from the blood cell samples with the Qiagen DNeasy Blood Extraction Kit.

The chain uses TRBV7-9 and TRBJ2-2, with the D gene too uncertain to name. The sequence derives from a man aged 35-49 years in good health and CMV-seronegative. Sequenced: PBMCs. This receptor carries the CDR3 CASSPGPGELFF. The DNA reads TGTGCCAGCAGCCCAGGTCCCGGGGAGCTGTTTTTT.